A single sample is the source of the 28 T cell receptor beta chains below, sequenced in a study of molecular identifiers for immune sequencing clone quantification. Using its own MiXCR run on the PCR reads, TCRdb lists one record per CDR3 protein. This sample carries 62,000 or so distinct CDR3 sequences, over 15% of them seen once, and the ten largest clones take approximately 1.5%. Material for sequencing was naive CD8+ T cells from blood, with Jurkat cell RNA spiked in. This sample's subset: FACS-sorted CD8+CD4-CCR7+CD45RA+ naive T cells. The receptors were sampled from a human donor in good health. Some libraries in this study had Jurkat cell RNA spiked in.

The table lists this clonotype with a few counts. The rearrangement links TRBV2 to TRBJ2-7; TRBD2 matches at 9 bases. Germline lookup yields CDR1 SNHLY and CDR2 FYNNEI. Unmatched junction bases numbered 6, after V lost 6 bases and J lost 0 bases. The CDR3 runs to 15 residues. This CDR3 reads CASRDGLAYSYEQYF. The CDR3, as DNA: TGTGCCAGCAGGGACGGACTAGCGTACTCCTACGAGCAGTACTTC.

At least ten counts were recorded for this clonotype. V gene TRBV3-1 combines with J gene TRBJ2-3; TRBD1 might be the D (6 bases). Germline CDR1 LGHDT, CDR2 YNNKEL (reference sequence). This CDR3 region has 16 residues. V was shortened by 3 bases and J by 1 base, with 14 bases between the two germline ends. For the CDR3, the DNA is TGTGCCAGCAGCCAGGGGGCTAGGGCGGGCACAGATACGCAGTATTTT. Translated, it gives CASSQGARAGTDTQYF.

This clonotype occurred many times. The genes are TRBV15 and TRBJ1-3, with D possibly being TRBD1 (5 bases). The V end was cut by 1 base, the J end by 4 bases, with 17 bases between. Germline V gives CDR1 LNHNV, CDR2 YYDKDF (reference sequence). The CDR3 is made up of 17 amino acids. The CDR3 nucleotides read TGTGCCACCAGCAGAGGGACGGGACGGCTGTCAGGAAACACCATATATTTT. It codes for CATSRGTGRLSGNTIYF.

This clonotype was detected only a few times. CDR3 sequence reads: CASSPGLAESSYNEQFF. In nucleotides, the CDR3 is TGTGCCAGCAGCCCAGGACTAGCGGAGAGCTCCTACAATGAGCAGTTCTTC. V and J are TRBV3-1 and TRBJ2-1; 10 nucleotides line up with TRBD2. V lost 4 bases to trimming and J lost 0 bases; unmatched junction nucleotides: 6. Germline CDR1 and CDR2: LGHDT and YNNKEL (reference sequence). There are 17 residues in the CDR3.

This clonotype was detected many times. The chain recombines TRBV7-8 with TRBJ2-2; TRBD2 aligns across 14 bases. Germline V lookup: CDR1 SGHVS, CDR2 FQNEAQ. This CDR3 has 18 residues. Trimming at V came to 4 bases and at J to 6 bases, leaving 10 bases not matched to a gene. CDR3 sequence (DNA): TGTGCCAGCAGCTCTCGACTAGCGGGAGGGCCGGTACCCGGGGAGCTGTTTTTT. As protein: CASSSRLAGGPVPGELFF. Full variable domain (rest looked up from reference TRBV7-8 and TRBJ2-2): GAGVSQSPRYKVAKRGQDVALRCDPISGHVSLFWYQQALGQGPEFLTYFQNEAQLDKSGLPSDRFFAERPEGSVSTLKIQRTQQEDSAVYLCASSSRLAGGPVPGELFFGEGSRLTVL.

As for this clonotype: The junction shows a germline mismatch at one end, possibly a read error. The chain couples TRBV7-9 to TRBJ2-2, with 8 bases matching TRBD2. The CDR3 has 19 residues. Germline CDR1 is SEHNR and CDR2 is FQNEAQ (reference sequence). The chain's CDR3 is CASSSPGISGVPNTGELFF. The CDR3 DNA is TGTGCCAGCAGTTCACCCGGGATTAGCGGGGTCCCGAATACCGGGGAGCTGTTTTTT.

This clonotype was counted ten times or more. The genes are TRBV3-1 and TRBJ1-5, with D perhaps matching TRBD1 (6 bases). Per the germline V gene, CDR1 is LGHDT and CDR2 is YNNKEL (reference sequence). The CDR3 consists of 15 residues. V was clipped by 4 bases and J by 7 bases, with 17 bases between them. CDR3 nucleotide sequence: TGTGCCAGCAGCCCCGCCGGGGGGCTAGGACAGCCCCAGCATTTT. Translated: CASSPAGGLGQPQHF. Full variable domain (outside the CDR3, taken from reference TRBV3-1 and TRBJ1-5): DTAVSQTPKYLVTQMGNDKSIKCEQNLGHDTMYWYKQDSKKFLKIMFSYNNKELIINETVPNRFSPKSPDKAHLNLHINSLELGDSAVYFCASSPAGGLGQPQHFGDGTRLSIL.

This clonotype was seen ten or more times. This chain joins TRBV18 and TRBJ2-5; the D gene is possibly TRBD2 (6 bases). V gave up 3 bases and J gave up 2 bases, with 19 bases separating them. The CDR3 length is 17 residues. Germline CDR1 and CDR2: KGHSH and LQKENI. CDR3 sequence (DNA): TGTGCCAGCTCACCCTCGGGTCTAGCGTCTTCTCAAGAGACCCAGTACTTC. Its translation is CASSPSGLASSQETQYF.

This clonotype appeared a few times. The J gene is TRBJ2-1, the V gene TRBV5-1; TRBD1 is a possible D gene (5 bases). CDR1 SGHRS and CDR2 YFSETQ come from the germline V gene. Trimming removed 0 bases from V and 8 bases from J, with 9 bases in between. The CDR3 contains 13 residues. CDR3 loop: CASSLGIGDEQFF. CDR3 nucleotides: TGCGCCAGCAGCTTGGGTATAGGGGATGAGCAGTTCTTC.

At least ten counts were recorded for this clonotype. The chain carries TRBV10-3 and TRBJ2-7; possibly TRBD2 for D (5 bases). Trimming cost V 7 bases and J 2 bases, with 9 bases left between them. Germline CDR1 is ENHRY and CDR2 is SYGVKD. CDR3 length: 12 residues. In DNA form, the CDR3 reads TGTGCCATCAACAGCGGTACCTACGAGCAGTACTTC. This gives the protein CAINSGTYEQYF.

This clonotype was seen ten or more times. The rearrangement joins TRBV28 to TRBJ2-7; D not resolved. Trimming pared 6 bases from V and 2 bases from J, leaving 8 bases between. Germline CDR1 is MDHEN and CDR2 is SYDVKM. CDR3 size: 12 residues. CDR3 nucleotides: TGTGCCAGCAGGATTGGAGCCTACGAGCAGTACTTC. It codes for CASRIGAYEQYF.

In the case of this clonotype: The conserved final phenylalanine or tryptophan is absent from the CDR3, which likely points to a read error. The rearrangement links TRBV20-1 to TRBJ1-1; 9 nucleotides line up with TRBD1. The CDR3 contains 13 residues. Germline V gene sequence: CDR1 DFQATT, CDR2 SNEGSKA (reference sequence). Trimming took 5 bases from V and 4 from J; bases not matched to a gene: 5. Here the CDR3 DNA reads TGCAGTGCTCGGGACAGGGATTCCACTGAAGCTTTCTCT. Residues: CSARDRDSTEAFS.

A word on this clonotype: A single base separates this from a much larger clone, so it may be a read error. V is TRBV21-1 and J is TRBJ1-1; the table's D call TRBD1 went unverified against the DNA. TRBV21-1 is classified as a pseudogene. CDR3 length equals 16 residues. This CDR3 reads CASSIEWGEEGLGALF. CDR3 nucleotides: TGTGCCAGCAGCATAGAGTGGGGAGAAGAAGGACTGGGAGCTCTCTTT.

This clonotype is a singleton in its sample. Given a much more abundant clone one base away, this may be a read error. V gene TRBV11-2 combines with J gene TRBJ2-4; 7 nucleotides align to TRBD1. This CDR3 contains 15 residues. CDR1 is SGHAT and CDR2 is FQNNGV in the germline V gene. DNA of the CDR3: TGTGTCAGCAGCCGGGGAACAGGGGTTGAAAACATTCAGTACTTC. Its translation: CVSSRGTGVENIQYF.

This clonotype was detected ten times or more. The genes are TRBV6-2 or TRBV6-3 and TRBJ1-1; D is undetermined. The CDR3 sequence is 12 residues long. Germline V gene data show CDR1 as MNHEY and CDR2 as SVGEGT. Between the trimmed V and J ends, which lost 5 bases and 11 bases, there was a span of 15 bases. The CDR3 here is CASSHTGLAAFF. CDR3 sequence (DNA): TGTGCCAGCAGTCATACGGGCTTAGCGGCTTTCTTT.

In its sample, this clonotype was seen many times. The V call is TRBV28, the J call TRBJ2-2; tentatively, D is TRBD1 (6 bases). The CDR3 spans 16 residues. Trimming shortened V by 11 bases and J by 4 bases, and 23 bases separated the two germline ends. The germline V gene encodes CDR1 MDHEN and CDR2 SYDVKM. The CDR3 coding sequence is TGTGCCCACTCAGGGGTGGGAGAAAGGGTCACCGGGGAGCTGTTTTTT. Encoded protein: CAHSGVGERVTGELFF. Supplemented by reference TRBV28 and TRBJ2-2, the full variable domain reads DVKVTQSSRYLVKRTGEKVFLECVQDMDHENMFWYRQDPGLGLRLIYFSYDVKMKEKGDIPEGYSVSREKKERFSLILESASTNQTSMYLCAHSGVGERVTGELFFGEGSRLTVL.

The sample holds a few counts of this clonotype. This chain links TRBV11-2 with TRBJ2-7; D unresolved. CDR1 SGHAT and CDR2 FQNNGV come from the germline V gene. The V end lost 2 bases, the J end lost 2 bases, and 1 base lay between the germline ends. This CDR3 is built from 11 residues. Here the CDR3 DNA reads TGTGCCAGCAGCTTAACCTACGAGCAGTACTTC. This gives the protein CASSLTYEQYF.

Of note for this clonotype: A read error may explain this, as a much larger clone is one base away. The chain links TRBV30 to TRBJ2-7, with D possibly matching TRBD1 (6 bases). Per the germline V gene, CDR1 is GTSNPN and CDR2 is SVGIG (reference sequence). This CDR3 has 13 amino acids. V was clipped by 8 bases and J by 4 bases, with 18 bases between them. CDR3 in DNA: TGTGCCATAGGGGGTGGCACTGTTTACGAGCAGTACTTC. This codes for CAIGGGTVYEQYF.

In this sample, this clonotype turned up a few times. A much larger clone is a single base away; this may be a read error. J is TRBJ2-7 and V is TRBV20-1, with 8 bases lining up with TRBD2. V dropped 6 bases and J dropped 4; count of bases not matched to a gene: 17. The CDR3 runs to 16 residues. CDR1 and CDR2 from the germline V gene are DFQATT and SNEGSKA (reference sequence). The CDR3 coding sequence is TGCAGTGCCTCCCCCTCTGGTAGCGGGATTGGTTACGAGCAGTACTTC. This encodes CSASPSGSGIGYEQYF.

At least ten counts were recorded for this clonotype. CDR3 nucleotide sequence: TGCAGTGCTAGAGATGGAGGCGGGAGCTACGAGCAGTACTTC. This codes for CSARDGGGSYEQYF. V usage is TRBV20-1 and J usage is TRBJ2-7; 7 bases fit TRBD2. V shed 0 bases and J 3 bases; nucleotides not matched to a gene: 5. The CDR3 has 14 residues. In germline, CDR1 is DFQATT, CDR2 SNEGSKA (reference sequence).

Many counts were recorded for this clonotype. The chain links TRBV19 to TRBJ2-2, with 11 bases lining up with TRBD2. The V gene end was trimmed by 1 base and the J gene end by 6 bases; junction bases not matched to a gene: 10. The CDR3 is 18 amino acids. Germline V lookup: CDR1 LNHDA, CDR2 SQIVND (reference sequence). CDR3 residues: CASSIGRGLAALSGELFF. In DNA form, the CDR3 reads TGTGCCAGTAGTATAGGCCGGGGACTAGCGGCCCTCTCCGGGGAGCTGTTTTTT.

This clonotype was seen ten or more times. V and J are TRBV2 and TRBJ2-5, with 9 nucleotides matching TRBD2. Trimming removed 7 bases from V and 1 base from J; junction bases left unmatched: 7. Germline V gives CDR1 SNHLY, CDR2 FYNNEI. The CDR3 is made up of 15 amino acids. This CDR3 is CASKDPSGVQETQYF. The CDR3 nucleotides read TGTGCCAGCAAGGACCCTAGCGGGGTCCAAGAGACCCAGTACTTC.

This rearrangement joins TRBV9 to TRBJ2-1; 7 bases fit TRBD2. This CDR3 region has 15 residues. After removal of 0 bases from V and 9 bases from J, the junction contained 9 bases not matched to a gene. CDR1 SGDLS and CDR2 YYNGEE come from the germline V gene. CDR3 coding DNA: TGTGCCAGCAGCGTAGGTGATAGCGGGTGGCCTGAGCAGTTCTTC. This translates into CASSVGDSGWPEQFF.

To note about this clonotype: A clone one base away is much larger, so this may be a read error. This CDR3 is missing its conserved last phenylalanine or tryptophan, likely due to a read error. The chain links TRBV29-1 to TRBJ2-7; 9 nucleotides align to TRBD1. The length of the CDR3 is 13 residues. Germline CDR1 SQVTM, CDR2 ANQGSEA. J was trimmed by 2 bases and V by 3 bases; bases with no gene match: 2. The CDR3 sequence: CSVEDRGAYEQYS. As DNA, the CDR3 is TGCAGCGTTGAGGACAGGGGAGCCTACGAGCAGTACTCC.

Notes on this clonotype: A much larger clone lies one base from this, so it may be a read error. The V gene is TRBV4-1, the J gene TRBJ2-7; no clear D. V was trimmed by 3 bases and J by 2 bases, leaving 11 bases between them. CDR1 MGHRA and CDR2 YSYEKL come from the germline V gene. The CDR3 has 14 amino acids. DNA of the CDR3: TGCGCCAGCAGCCAGAAGCACCCGCCCTACGAGCAGTACTTC. This encodes CASSQKHPPYEQYF.

The chain uses TRBV4-1 and TRBJ2-1; D is possibly TRBD1 or TRBD2 (5 bases each). Germline CDR1 reads MGHRA; CDR2 reads YSYEKL. The CDR3 totals 17 residues. Trimming pared 2 bases from V and 5 bases from J, leaving 19 bases between. CDR3 DNA: TGCGCCAGCAGCCAAAGCGGAACGGCAGGGTTCAACAATGAGCAGTTCTTC. Encoded protein: CASSQSGTAGFNNEQFF.

This clonotype has ten or more counts. The rearrangement joins TRBV7-2 to TRBJ2-7; 9 positions match TRBD1. This CDR3 region has 14 residues. After removal of 5 bases from V and 3 bases from J, the junction contained 5 bases not matched to a gene. In germline, CDR1 is SGHTA, CDR2 FQGNSA. In DNA, the CDR3 is TGTGCCAGCAGCAAGGGACAGGGTGTCTACGAGCAGTACTTC. This gives the protein CASSKGQGVYEQYF. Variable domain in full (rest from reference TRBV7-2 and TRBJ2-7): GAGVSQSPSNKVTEKGKDVELRCDPISGHTALYWYRQSLGQGLEFLIYFQGNSAPDKSGLPSDRFSAERTGGSVSTLTIQRTQQEDSAVYLCASSKGQGVYEQYFGPGTRLTVT.

In this sample, this clonotype turned up many times. The gene calls are TRBV27 and TRBJ2-3; D not resolved. V lost 5 bases and J 4 bases, leaving 13 bases between the germline ends. The germline CDR1 and CDR2 sequences are MNHEY and SMNVEV (reference sequence). This CDR3 is 14 amino acids long. The DNA of the CDR3 is TGTGCCAGCAGTATCCGAGATCCGGCAGATACGCAGTATTTT. Its protein is CASSIRDPADTQYF.